Sequencing of this T cell receptor (beta chain) was carried out in a study of metastatic and nonmetastatic thyroid tumors. CDR1 GTSNPN and CDR2 SVGIG come from the germline V gene (reference sequence). V was shortened by 2 bases and J by 3 bases, with 5 bases between the two germline ends. This CDR3 has 11 amino acids. TCRdb re-called the PCR reads through MiXCR. The sample holds 20,000 to 25,000 clones, around 20% seen once. Each patient went into thyroid surgery without having received any treatment. The sequence was obtained from a male donor with papillary thyroid cancer or a benign thyroid nodule (not recorded which). Some clones in this sample may be carry-over from other donors' samples. Source material: blood. The rearrangement links TRBV30 to TRBJ2-7; D is unclear. The CDR3 reads CAWSLNYEQYF. DNA of the CDR3: TGTGCCTGGAGTCTAAACTACGAGCAGTACTTC.